Shown below are 11 T cell receptor beta chains from a single sample sequenced in a study of human T cells and chemical hapten exposure. Using its own MiXCR run on the RACE reads, TCRdb lists one record per CDR3 protein. The sample includes over 130,000 distinct CDR3 sequences, 12% of them seen just once. Stated time point: patch test 2, 6 weeks after DPC sensitization. The treatment is: therapeutic diphenylcyclopropenone sensitization with weekly scalp DPC. This specimen was whole blood, taken in connection with sensitization to the hapten diphenylcyclopropenone (DPC). The receptors come from a woman between 45 and 65 years old with alopecia areata. Some clones in this sample may be carry-over from other donors' samples.

This chain joins TRBV7-9 and TRBJ1-1; 7 bases are shared with TRBD1. This CDR3 comprises 15 residues. CDR1 and CDR2 (germline): SEHNR, FQNEAQ (reference sequence). The V gene end was trimmed by 2 bases and the J gene end by 7 bases; junction bases not matched to a gene: 10. CDR3 protein: CASSLKTVTGFEAFF. In DNA, the CDR3 is TGTGCCAGCAGCTTAAAGACAGTGACAGGGTTTGAAGCTTTCTTT.

This clonotype was counted only a few times. CDR3 DNA: TGTGCCAGCAGTCCTACAGGGCCCGAGCAGTTCTTC. It encodes CASSPTGPEQFF. This sequence joins TRBV6-6 and TRBJ2-1, with D maybe TRBD1 (6 bases). Trimming left V 5 bases short and J 10 bases short, with 12 bases between. Germline CDR1 reads MNHNY; CDR2 reads SVGAGI (reference sequence). The CDR3 spans 12 residues.

In regard to this clonotype: An end of the junction differs from the germline gene, which may be a read error. V and J are TRBV7-7 and TRBJ2-5, with D uncertain. Germline CDR1 is SSHAT and CDR2 is FNYEAQ (reference sequence). This CDR3 region has 15 residues. CDR3 bases: TGTGCTAGCAGCCCCACCGCGAGGATGCGAGAGACCCAGTACTTC. Translation: CASSPTARMRETQYF.

This clonotype was detected a few times. The chain carries TRBV12-3 or TRBV12-4 and TRBJ2-5; D possibly corresponds to TRBD1 (5 bases). Trimming removed 3 bases from V and 4 bases from J, with 12 bases in between. The CDR3 is 14 residues long. The CDR3: CASSFRGGGETQYF. CDR3 sequence (DNA): TGTGCCAGCAGTTTTAGGGGTGGTGGAGAGACCCAGTACTTC.

This clonotype was detected ten times or more. This rearrangement joins TRBV9 to TRBJ2-3; D perhaps matches TRBD2 (6 bases). V lost 1 base, J lost 5 bases, and 11 bases lay in between. The CDR3 length is 14 residues. Germline CDR1 and CDR2: SGDLS and YYNGEE. The CDR3, as DNA: TGTGCCAGCAGCGTAACCGGACTACGAGATACGCAGTATTTT. Its translation is CASSVTGLRDTQYF.

The rearrangement joins TRBV18 to TRBJ1-1; no firm D call. This CDR3 contains 13 residues. The germline CDR1 and CDR2 sequences are KGHSH and LQKENI. The ends were cut back, 3 bases at V and 3 bases at J, with 8 bases in the middle. Here the CDR3 DNA reads TGTGCCAGCTCACCTTGGGGAGACACTGAAGCTTTCTTT. The encoded protein is CASSPWGDTEAFF.

This clonotype has ten or more counts. The CDR3 is CASSPGGSLYGYTF. The CDR3 region has the DNA TGTGCCAGCAGTCCAGGGGGTTCCCTCTATGGCTACACCTTC. The rearrangement joins TRBV7-6 to TRBJ1-2; TRBD1 matches 7 bases. CDR1 and CDR2 from the germline V gene are SGHVS and FNYEAQ. With V trimmed by 6 bases and J by 4 bases, 8 bases remained unmatched. The CDR3 extends over 14 amino acids.

For this clonotype: A read error may produce the germline difference seen at one junction end. In DNA, the CDR3 is TGTGCCAGCAGTTTATCTAGCGCCCTGACATTC. It translates to CASSLSSALTF. The rearrangement links TRBV28 to TRBJ2-1, with a weak D call TRBD2 (6 bases). Germline V gives CDR1 MDHEN, CDR2 SYDVKM. The CDR3 extends over 11 amino acids.

This clonotype has just a few counts. V gene TRBV3-1 combines with J gene TRBJ2-3; perhaps TRBD2 as D (5 bases). The V end was cut by 5 bases, the J end by 3 bases, with 15 bases between. The germline gives CDR1 LGHDT, CDR2 YNNKEL (reference sequence). The CDR3 totals 15 residues. CDR3 in DNA: TGTGCCAGCAGCTTCACCCGGGAAGGAACAGATACGCAGTATTTT. Its translation is CASSFTREGTDTQYF.

V and J are TRBV20-1 and TRBJ1-1; D is uncertain. V gave up 0 bases and J gave up 0 bases, with 20 bases separating them. This CDR3 contains 18 residues. CDR1 and CDR2 from the germline V gene are DFQATT and SNEGSKA (reference sequence). This CDR3 reads CSARDSTARIVMNTEAFF. The CDR3 bases are TGCAGTGCTAGAGATTCGACCGCCAGGATTGTCATGAACACTGAAGCTTTCTTT.

This chain connects TRBV6-1 to TRBJ2-1, with 10 positions matching TRBD2. The CDR3 spans 16 residues. The junction had 11 bases not matched to a gene; V was cut back by 4 bases and J by 8 bases. Germline values: CDR1 MNHNS, CDR2 SASEGT. The CDR3 loop is CASSVNLAGVGDEQFF. As DNA, the CDR3 is TGTGCCAGCAGTGTAAATCTAGCGGGAGTTGGTGATGAGCAGTTCTTC.